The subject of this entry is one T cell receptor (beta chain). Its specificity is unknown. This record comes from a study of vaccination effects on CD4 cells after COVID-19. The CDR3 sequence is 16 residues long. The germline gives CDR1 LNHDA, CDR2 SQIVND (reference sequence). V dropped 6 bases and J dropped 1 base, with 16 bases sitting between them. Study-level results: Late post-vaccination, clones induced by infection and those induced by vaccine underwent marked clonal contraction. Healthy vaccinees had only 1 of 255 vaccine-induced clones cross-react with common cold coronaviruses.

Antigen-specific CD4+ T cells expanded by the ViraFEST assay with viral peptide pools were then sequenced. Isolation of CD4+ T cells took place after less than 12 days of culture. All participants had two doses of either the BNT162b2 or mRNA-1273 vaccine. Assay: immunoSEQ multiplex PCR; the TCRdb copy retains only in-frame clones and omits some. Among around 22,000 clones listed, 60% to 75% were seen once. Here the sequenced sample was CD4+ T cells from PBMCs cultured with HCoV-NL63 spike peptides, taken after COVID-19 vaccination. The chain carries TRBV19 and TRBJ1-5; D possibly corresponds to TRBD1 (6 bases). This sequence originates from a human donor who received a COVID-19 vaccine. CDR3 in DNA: TGTGCCAGTAGCCCGATAGGGGGAATCAGCAATCAGCCCCAGCATTTT. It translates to CASSPIGGISNQPQHF.